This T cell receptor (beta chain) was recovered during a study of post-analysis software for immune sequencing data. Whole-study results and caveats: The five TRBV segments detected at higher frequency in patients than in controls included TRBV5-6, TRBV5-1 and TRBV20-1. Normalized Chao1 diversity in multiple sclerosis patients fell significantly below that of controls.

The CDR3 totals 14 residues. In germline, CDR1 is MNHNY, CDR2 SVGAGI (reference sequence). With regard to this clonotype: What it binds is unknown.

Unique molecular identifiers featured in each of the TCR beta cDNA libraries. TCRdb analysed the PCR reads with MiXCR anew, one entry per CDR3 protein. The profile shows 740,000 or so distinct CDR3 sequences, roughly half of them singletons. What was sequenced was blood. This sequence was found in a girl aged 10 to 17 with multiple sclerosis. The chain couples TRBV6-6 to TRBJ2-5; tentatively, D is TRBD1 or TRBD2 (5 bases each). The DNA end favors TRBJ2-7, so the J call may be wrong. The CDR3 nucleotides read TGTGCCAGCAGTCGACGCAGGGAAGAGGGCGAGCAGTACTTC. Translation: CASSRRREEGEQYF.